Listed below are T cell receptor beta chains from one sample, sequenced in a study of CD8 T cells in Susac syndrome. TCRdb ran MiXCR on the immunoSEQ multiplex PCR reads and lists one entry per CDR3 protein. The profile shows hundreds of thousands of distinct CDR3 sequences, around 85% of them singletons. The sample consisted of CD8+ T cells from PBMCs. The origin of the receptors is a human donor with multiple sclerosis. The conserved cysteine and the conserved F or W are not part of the CDR3 here.

v_gene	j_gene	len	CDR3aa
TRBV29-1	TRBJ2-2	12	SVLAGEGTGELF
TRBV6-5	TRBJ2-7	12	ASSWTGGAYEQY
TRBV7-6	TRBJ2-1	13	ASSLSGGASNEQF
TRBV30	TRBJ1-1	11	AWGDGLNTEAF
TRBV11-2	TRBJ2-7	10	ASSPGAVEQY
TRBV4-2	TRBJ2-3	13	ASSQSSGGTDTQY
TRBV27	TRBJ2-1	13	ASSLNSGTSYEQF
TRBV6-1	TRBJ1-1	12	ASSGGQGNTEAF
TRBV7-9	TRBJ1-3	14	ASSATGVASGNTIY
TRBV19	TRBJ2-1	15	ASSIDPDRGSSMEQF
TRBV4-1	TRBJ2-7	9	ASSQNYEQY
TRBV12-3/TRBV12-4	TRBJ1-1	12	ASSLFSGGTEAF
TRBV15	TRBJ2-7	10	ATGTETYEQY
TRBV12-3/TRBV12-4	TRBJ2-1	15	ASSLARTGSGNNEQF
TRBV27	TRBJ2-3	13	ASSLSSLVMDTQY
TRBV11-2	TRBJ2-1	14	ASSLDHRVGYNEQF